This T cell receptor beta chain appears in the sequencing data of a study of CD8 T cells in Susac syndrome. Study results and limitations: It was acknowledged by the study that relatively few individuals were included in its TCR sequencing and HLA analysis.

The V gene's germline CDR1 is SGHDT and CDR2 YYEEEE. CDR3 length: 16 amino acids. V lost 3 bases to trimming and J lost 6 bases; unmatched junction nucleotides: 9. Reverse transcription of about 0.45 to 1 ug RNA was performed with random hexamers. MiXCR was run by TCRdb on the immunoSEQ multiplex PCR reads, yielding one entry per CDR3 protein. Of approximately 170,000 distinct CDR3 sequences listed, 92% were seen once; the top ten hold about 0.073%. Concerning this clonotype: Its antigen remains unidentified.

The sequence came from a human donor in good health. The chain links TRBV5-6 to TRBJ2-2, with TRBD1 identical over 9 bases. The sample was CD4+ T cells from PBMCs. CDR3 region: CASSSPRQGVPGELFF. CDR3 nucleotides: TGTGCCAGCAGCTCGCCGAGACAGGGGGTCCCCGGGGAGCTGTTTTTT.